One sample yielded the 18 T cell receptor beta chains listed below, sequenced in a study of tumor and adjacent non-tumor tissue in lung cancer. The library came from three nested PCR rounds adapted from ARM-PCR protocols. Using its own MiXCR run on the multiplex PCR reads, TCRdb lists one record per CDR3 protein. Among about 110,000 distinct CDR3 sequences listed, roughly 77% were seen once. RNA was extracted from bulk tissue without any cell sorting. Material: lung tumor tissue. The receptor source for this set is a woman between 55 and 75 years old with non-small cell lung cancer.

For this clonotype: A much more abundant neighbour one base away suggests this may be a read error. The conserved final phenylalanine or tryptophan is absent from the CDR3, which likely points to a read error. This chain connects TRBV6-5 to TRBJ2-6; D is ambiguous. Germline CDR1 MNHEY, CDR2 SVGAGI. This CDR3 region has 19 residues. V was trimmed by 2 bases and J by 0 bases, leaving 17 bases between them. CDR3 region: CASSYRSTLASSGANVLTI. In nucleotides, the CDR3 is TGTGCCAGCAGTTACAGGAGCACGTTGGCTAGCTCTGGGGCCAACGTCCTGACTATC.

As to this clonotype: One end of the junction does not line up with germline, which may come from a read error. V and J are TRBV20-1 and TRBJ2-1, with D uncertain. The CDR3 runs 15 residues. From germline, CDR1 is DFQATT and CDR2 SNEGSKA (reference sequence). CDR3 in amino acids: CSAISVVRSYNEQSF. DNA for the CDR3: TGCAGTGCTATAAGCGTAGTGCGGTCCTACAATGAGCAGTCCTTC.

In the case of this clonotype: The CDR3 does not close with the conserved phenylalanine or tryptophan, likely indicating a read error. The DNA is left out, because the CDR3 cannot be placed on it with certainty; the CDR3 is given as TCRdb lists it. The chain uses TRBV11-2 and TRBJ2-3. Ends included, the CDR3 has 11 residues. Per the germline V gene, CDR1 is SGHAT and CDR2 is FQNNGV. The CDR3 region is CASSLKDTQSL.

With regard to this clonotype: Germline is not matched at one junction end, which may reflect a read error. The gene calls are TRBV4-1 and TRBJ2-4; the D gene could be TRBD1 or TRBD2 (7 bases each). The germline CDR1 and CDR2 sequences are MGHRA and YSYEKL. This CDR3 is 17 amino acids long. The CDR3 DNA reads as TGCGCCAGCATCCCAGGGGGACTATCTGACCCCAAAAGCATTCAGTACTTC. Protein: CASIPGGLSDPKSIQYF.

Concerning this clonotype itself: At one boundary the junction diverges from the germline segment, which might be a read error. J is TRBJ1-1 and V is TRBV20-1, with TRBD1 as a possible D gene (6 bases). CDR3 length equals 16 residues. Germline CDR1 and CDR2: DFQATT and SNEGSKA (reference sequence). For the CDR3, the DNA is TGTAGTGCTAGAAGACAGGATTCTCCGATGAACACCGAAGCTTTCTTT. Amino acid sequence: CSARRQDSPMNTEAFF.

This clonotype was seen ten or more times. The chain links TRBV4-3 to TRBJ2-2; tentative D call: TRBD1 (6 bases). V was pared by 4 bases and J by 0 bases, with 21 bases between. The germline V gene encodes CDR1 LGHNA and CDR2 YSLEER. The CDR3 runs to 19 residues. CDR3 protein: CASSRKPPQGQSNTGELFF. The CDR3, as DNA: TGCGCCAGCAGCCGAAAACCGCCACAGGGCCAATCGAACACCGGGGAGCTGTTTTTT.

Details on this clonotype: The junction departs from the called germline gene at one end, perhaps through a read error. The rearrangement links TRBV24-1 to TRBJ1-1; D remains unclear. Looked up from germline, CDR1 is KGHDR and CDR2 is SFDVKD. CDR3 length equals 13 residues. The CDR3 protein is CATSDGPNTGAFF. The CDR3, as DNA: TGTGCCACCAGTGATGGGCCGAACACTGGAGCTTTCTTT.

The chain recombines TRBV5-1 with TRBJ1-1; TRBD1 might be the D (5 bases). The CDR3 sequence is 16 residues long. Trimming left V 6 bases short and J 5 bases short, with 23 bases between. Per germline, CDR1 SGHRS and CDR2 YFSETQ. In DNA, the CDR3 is TGCGCCAGCAAATCCGGGACTTATATCCAGAGAACTGAAGCTTTCTTT. Translation: CASKSGTYIQRTEAFF.

For this clonotype: At one end the junction does not follow the germline gene, possibly because of a read error. The V gene is TRBV14, the J gene TRBJ2-1; TRBD1 aligns across 8 bases. Germline V gene data show CDR1 as SGHDN and CDR2 as FVKESK. The CDR3 consists of 13 residues. CDR3: CDSSSDRDGDQFF. The DNA of the CDR3 is TGTGACAGCAGCTCGGACAGGGATGGTGATCAGTTCTTC.

This clonotype was detected once. In this CDR3 the conserved last residue, phenylalanine or tryptophan, is missing, so a read error is likely. The chain joins TRBV29-1 to TRBJ2-1; a possible D gene is TRBD2 (7 bases). The germline V gene encodes CDR1 SQVTM and CDR2 ANQGSEA. V lost 3 bases, J lost 0 bases, and 15 bases lay in between. The CDR3 covers 16 residues. The DNA for the CDR3 is TGCAGCGTTGAGAGCGGGACAATTAGCTCCTACAATGAGCAGTTCATC. Residues: CSVESGTISSYNEQFI.

On this clonotype itself: A much bigger clone sits one base away, suggesting this may be a read error. The chain recombines TRBV29-1 with TRBJ2-3, with TRBD1 identical over 9 bases. The germline CDR1 and CDR2 sequences are SQVTM and ANQGSEA. V shed 6 bases, J shed 3 bases, and the junction held 7 bases outside the gene matches. There are 14 residues in the CDR3. In DNA, the CDR3 is TGCAGCGTGACATCGGGACAGGGAACAGATACGCAGTATTTT. This gives the protein CSVTSGQGTDTQYF.

Concerning this clonotype: The germline gene is not matched at one end of the junction; a read error may be the cause. V gene TRBV6-1 combines with J gene TRBJ2-7, with D maybe TRBD1 (5 bases). This CDR3 is built from 11 residues. The germline gives CDR1 MNHNS, CDR2 SASEGT. DNA of the CDR3: TGTGCCAGCATGACAGCCTACGAGCAGAACTTC. Protein product: CASMTAYEQNF.

The table lists this clonotype with a few counts. An end of the junction does not agree with germline; a read error may underlie this. This chain connects TRBV11-3 to TRBJ2-1; D is possibly TRBD1 or TRBD2 (6 bases each). CDR3 length: 14 amino acids. The germline V gene has CDR1 SGHNT and CDR2 YENEEA. CDR3 DNA sequence: TGTGCCACCTCCCTAGGGGGGCCTAGCAATGAGCAATTCTTC. It encodes CATSLGGPSNEQFF.

Worth noting for this clonotype: Since a much larger clone is just one base distant, this may be a read error. V and J are TRBV6-2 or TRBV6-3 and TRBJ2-7; possibly TRBD2 for D (6 bases). Trimming pared 7 bases from V and 7 bases from J, leaving 14 bases between. Germline CDR1 MNHEY, CDR2 SVGEGT. This CDR3 is 12 amino acids long. This CDR3 reads CASTERAREQYF. CDR3 nucleotide sequence: TGTGCCAGCACTGAGCGGGCAAGGGAGCAGTACTTC.

Regarding this clonotype: At one boundary the junction diverges from the germline segment, which might be a read error. The gene calls are TRBV6-2 or TRBV6-3 and TRBJ2-7; no definite D call. In germline, CDR1 is MNHEY, CDR2 SVGEGT. The CDR3 consists of 13 residues. CDR3 region: CASSCRLEGEQYF. CDR3 coding DNA: TGTGCCAGCAGTTGTCGTTTAGAAGGCGAGCAATACTTC.

This clonotype rates as medium-sized (0.01 to 0.1%). The CDR3 reads CASSLEQGTGELFF. The CDR3 DNA is TGTGCCAGCAGCTTGGAACAGGGCACCGGGGAGCTGTTTTTT. V usage is TRBV11-1 and J usage is TRBJ2-2; a possible D gene is TRBD1 (6 bases). CDR1 and CDR2 from the germline V gene are SGHAT and FQDESV (reference sequence). Trimming left V 3 bases short and J 4 bases short, with 9 bases between. This CDR3 is 14 amino acids long. Filled out from reference TRBV11-1 and TRBJ2-2, the complete variable domain reads EAEVAQSPRYKITEKSQAVAFWCDPISGHATLYWYRQILGQGPELLVQFQDESVVDDSQLPKDRFSAERLKGVDSTLKIQPAELGDSAMYLCASSLEQGTGELFFGEGSRLTVL.

A word on this clonotype: A junction end diverges from the germline sequence, so it may reflect a read error. The V and J genes are TRBV6-5 and TRBJ2-3; the D gene is possibly TRBD1 (5 bases). From germline, CDR1 is MNHEY and CDR2 SVGAGI. The CDR3 consists of 15 residues. CDR3 loop: CASSYDRTQLNTHYF. CDR3 DNA: TGTGCCAGCAGTTACGACAGAACCCAGCTCAATACGCACTATTTT.

Notes on this clonotype: The junction departs from germline at one end; a sequencing error may be responsible. This sequence joins TRBV11-2 and TRBJ2-2; no clear D gene. The CDR3 length is 16 residues. Germline values: CDR1 SGHAT, CDR2 FQNNGV. The CDR3 spells CASSLLLAAHTGELFF. The CDR3 nucleotides are TGTGCCAGCAGTTTATTATTGGCGGCGCACACCGGTGAGCTGTTTTTT.